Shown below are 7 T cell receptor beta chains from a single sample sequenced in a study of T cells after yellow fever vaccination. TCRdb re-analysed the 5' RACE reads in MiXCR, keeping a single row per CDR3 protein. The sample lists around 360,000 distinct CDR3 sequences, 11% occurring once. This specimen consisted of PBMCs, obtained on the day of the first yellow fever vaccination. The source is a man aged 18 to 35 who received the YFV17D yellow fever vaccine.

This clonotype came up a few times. The CDR3 nucleotides read TGTGCCAGCAGTGGCCAAAGACTAGCGGCCCCCCGGTTCTTC. This sequence encodes CASSGQRLAAPRFF. The rearrangement uses TRBV12-3 or TRBV12-4 and TRBJ2-1, with 9 bases that match TRBD2. V trimming: 5 bases; J trimming: 15 bases; junction bases outside the gene matches: 14. This CDR3 has 14 residues.

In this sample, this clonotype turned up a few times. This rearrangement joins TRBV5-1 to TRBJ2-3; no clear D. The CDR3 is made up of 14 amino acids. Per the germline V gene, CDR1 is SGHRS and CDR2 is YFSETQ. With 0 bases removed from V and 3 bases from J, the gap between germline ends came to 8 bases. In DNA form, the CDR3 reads TGCGCCAGCAGCTTGGACGCCCCAACAGATACGCAGTATTTT. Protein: CASSLDAPTDTQYF.

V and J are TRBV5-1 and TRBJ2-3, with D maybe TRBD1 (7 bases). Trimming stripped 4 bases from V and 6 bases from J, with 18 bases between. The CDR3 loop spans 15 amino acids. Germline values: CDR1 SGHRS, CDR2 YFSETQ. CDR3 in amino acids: CASSTQGRGSDTQYF. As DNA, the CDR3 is TGCGCCAGCAGCACACAGGGGCGGGGTTCGGATACGCAGTATTTT.

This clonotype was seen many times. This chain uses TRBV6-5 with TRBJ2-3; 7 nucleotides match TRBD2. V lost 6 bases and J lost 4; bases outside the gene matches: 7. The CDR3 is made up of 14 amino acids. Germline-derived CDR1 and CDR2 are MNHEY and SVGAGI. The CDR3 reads CASRSFGGSDTQYF. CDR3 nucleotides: TGTGCCAGCAGGTCTTTCGGGGGGTCAGATACGCAGTATTTT.

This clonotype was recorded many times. Here the CDR3 DNA reads TGTGCCAGCAGCCCATTCGGCAAAGAGAACACCGGGGAGCTGTTTTTT. Translated, it gives CASSPFGKENTGELFF. The chain carries TRBV7-3 and TRBJ2-2, with D uncertain. CDR1 is SGHTA and CDR2 is FQGTGA in the germline V gene. V was clipped by 5 bases and J by 1 base, with 14 bases between them. This CDR3 has 16 residues.

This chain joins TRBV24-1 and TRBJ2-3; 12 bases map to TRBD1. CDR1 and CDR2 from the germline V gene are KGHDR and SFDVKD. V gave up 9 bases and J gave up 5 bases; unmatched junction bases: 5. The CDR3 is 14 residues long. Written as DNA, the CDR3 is TGTGCCACCCGGGACAGGGGGCCCGAAGATACGCAGTATTTT. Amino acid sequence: CATRDRGPEDTQYF.

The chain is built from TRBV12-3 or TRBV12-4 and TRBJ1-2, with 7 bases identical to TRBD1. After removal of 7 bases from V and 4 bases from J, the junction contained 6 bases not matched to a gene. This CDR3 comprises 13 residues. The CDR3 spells CASTQGGRYGYTF. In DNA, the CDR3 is TGTGCCAGCACCCAGGGGGGCCGCTATGGCTACACCTTC.